Shown below are 8 T cell receptor beta chains from a single sample sequenced in a study of breast tumors, draining lymph nodes, adjacent tissues. Samples came from axillary lymph nodes draining the breast cancer. A single record per CDR3 protein comes from TCRdb applying MiXCR to the multiplex PCR reads. The sample has 150,000 to 200,000 distinct CDR3 sequences, about 30% seen once. Sequenced material: axillary lymph node tissue. The receptors stem from a female donor with breast cancer. Some clones in this sample may be carry-over from other donors' samples.

This chain connects TRBV20-1 to TRBJ2-7; D call uncertain. Germline V gene lookup returns CDR1 DFQATT and CDR2 SNEGSKA (reference sequence). The CDR3 is 11 residues long. Trimming left V 2 bases short and J 6 bases short, with 8 bases between. The CDR3 region is CSARSLSEQYF. CDR3 bases: TGCAGTGCTAGATCGCTCTCCGAGCAGTACTTC.

About this clonotype itself: This CDR3 is missing its conserved last phenylalanine or tryptophan, likely due to a read error. CDR3 in amino acids: CSARLTGDNQPQHS. CDR3 nucleotides: TGCAGTGCTCGCTTAACAGGGGATAATCAGCCCCAGCATTCT. The V and J genes are TRBV20-1 and TRBJ1-5, with 7 bases that match TRBD1. This CDR3 comprises 14 residues. CDR1 is DFQATT and CDR2 is SNEGSKA in the germline V gene (reference sequence). The ends lost 5 bases at V and 4 bases at J; junction bases unmatched: 8.

Note on this clonotype: One junction end does not reproduce the germline sequence, and a read error may be involved. The genes are TRBV7-8 and TRBJ1-4; 8 positions agree with TRBD1. The CDR3 runs to 14 residues. Germline CDR1 reads SGHVS; CDR2 reads FQNEAQ. This CDR3 reads CASRYGQGNEKLFF. The CDR3, as DNA: TGTGCCAGCAGATACGGACAGGGTAACGAAAAACTGTTTTTC. Complete variable domain (other parts from reference TRBV7-8 and TRBJ1-4): GAGVSQSPRYKVAKRGQDVALRCDPISGHVSLFWYQQALGQGPEFLTYFQNEAQLDKSGLPSDRFFAERPEGSVSTLKIQRTQQEDSAVYLCASRYGQGNEKLFFGSGTQLSVL.

This clonotype occurred many times. This chain uses TRBV5-1 with TRBJ2-2; D call uncertain. Germline V lookup: CDR1 SGHRS, CDR2 YFSETQ. CDR3 length: 14 amino acids. Trimming left V 2 bases short and J 0 bases short, with 5 bases between. CDR3 nucleotides: TGCGCCAGCAGCTTACTATCGAACACCGGGGAGCTGTTTTTT. This translates into CASSLLSNTGELFF.

The gene calls are TRBV28 and TRBJ2-1, with 12 bases that match TRBD2. V lost 5 bases, J lost 9 bases, and 14 bases stayed unmatched. In germline, CDR1 is MDHEN, CDR2 SYDVKM. The CDR3 loop spans 17 amino acids. DNA for the CDR3: TGTGCCAGCAGTCCCCAACAAGGACTAGCGGGATATGGTGAGCAGTTCTTC. Its protein product is CASSPQQGLAGYGEQFF.

The rearrangement links TRBV11-3 to TRBJ1-1, with D unclear. CDR3 length: 13 residues. The germline gives CDR1 SGHNT, CDR2 YENEEA. Trimming took 1 base from V and 1 from J, leaving 4 bases between them. This CDR3 is CASSLVPNTEAFF. Here the CDR3 DNA reads TGTGCCAGCAGCTTAGTCCCGAACACTGAAGCTTTCTTT.

The chain couples TRBV24-1 to TRBJ2-7, with unresolved D. The CDR3 contains 15 residues. CDR1 and CDR2 (germline): KGHDR, SFDVKD. V shed 6 bases and J shed 7 bases, with 21 bases lying between them. The CDR3 reads CATSSPPPDAREQYF. The CDR3 DNA reads TGTGCCACCAGTAGCCCCCCGCCAGATGCAAGGGAGCAGTACTTC.

This clonotype was observed at least ten times. V usage is TRBV5-5 and J usage is TRBJ1-6, with D perhaps matching TRBD1 (5 bases). The V gene's germline CDR1 is SGHKS and CDR2 YYEKEE (reference sequence). Trimming took off 3 bases at V and 9 bases at J, with 19 bases between the two ends. This CDR3 contains 16 residues. CDR3 bases: TGTGCCAGCAGCTCGGAGCCTTATAGGGGAACTTCACCCCTCCACTTT. This gives the protein CASSSEPYRGTSPLHF.